Listed below are T cell receptor beta chains from one sample, sequenced in a study of siplizumab effects on memory and regulatory T cells. Clones were read by immunoSEQ multiplex PCR, and TCRdb kept only the in-frame ones, dropping some. The table lists roughly 75,000 clones, just over 90% of them singletons, with approximately 5.3% in the top ten. What was sequenced was CD8+ T cells sorted from blood. Receptors were obtained from a human donor in good health. Each CDR3 is given with its conserved first and last residue. The D gene is left open where the match is weak. Not every row has a clone size; where given, it reads once, few, many or a size class.

CSVEIPETYEQYF	TGCAGCGTTGAAATCCCCGAAACCTACGAGCAGTACTTC	-	-	TRBJ2-7	TRBV29-1
CASSQGGHTSGYGYTF	TGCGCCAGCAGCCAAGGAGGACATACGAGTGGGTATGGCTACACCTTC	-	-	TRBJ1-2	TRBV4-3
CAISEQGGYTF	TGTGCCATCAGTGAACAGGGTGGCTACACCTTC	-	-	TRBJ1-2	TRBV10-3
CASSVATSYEQYF	TGTGCCAGCAGCGTAGCTACGTCCTACGAGCAGTACTTC	-	-	TRBJ2-7	TRBV9
CASSVPVAGGRDTQYF	TGTGCCAGCAGCGTACCCGTAGCGGGGGGGCGGGATACGCAGTATTTT	TRBD2	-	TRBJ2-3	TRBV9
CASSLERGGSSYEQYF	TGTGCCAGCAGCTTAGAGCGCGGCGGCAGTTCCTACGAGCAGTACTTC	-	-	TRBJ2-7	TRBV7-6
CASSLPTYEQYF	TGTGCCAGCAGCTTACCGACCTACGAGCAGTACTTC	-	-	TRBJ2-7	TRBV11-2
CASSVATAYEQYF	TGTGCCAGCAGCGTAGCCACAGCCTACGAGCAGTACTTC	-	-	TRBJ2-7	TRBV9
CASNGRRGNPLEQYF	TGTGCCAGCAACGGAAGGCGGGGTAACCCTCTCGAGCAGTACTTC	-	-	TRBJ2-7	TRBV2
CASTDRANTIYF	TGTGCCAGCACCGACAGGGCCAACACCATATATTTT	TRBD1	once	TRBJ1-3	TRBV9
CASSQEGFGELFF	TGCGCCAGCAGCCAAGAGGGTTTCGGGGAGCTGTTTTTT	-	-	TRBJ2-2	TRBV4-1
CASTTGGGTGELFF	TGCGCCAGCACTACAGGGGGCGGGACCGGGGAGCTGTTTTTT	TRBD1	-	TRBJ2-2	TRBV10-2
CASSLSAGGQNEQFF	TGCGCCAGCAGCCTGTCGGCGGGGGGGCAAAATGAGCAGTTCTTC	TRBD2	-	TRBJ2-1	TRBV4-3
CASSDQGAGYGYTF	TGTGCCAGCAGCGACCAGGGGGCGGGCTATGGCTACACCTTC	TRBD1	-	TRBJ1-2	TRBV5-4
CASSHLGQKETQYF	TGTGCCAGCAGCCACCTCGGGCAGAAAGAGACCCAGTACTTC	-	-	TRBJ2-5	TRBV6-6
CSMSWMNTEAFF	TGCAGTATGTCGTGGATGAACACTGAAGCTTTCTTT	-	few	TRBJ1-1	TRBV29-1
CASSWGGDEQFF	TGTGCCAGCAGCTGGGGAGGGGACGAGCAGTTCTTC	TRBD2	-	TRBJ2-1	TRBV5-4
CASSPRTGGTYEQYF	TGTGCCAGCAGCCCGAGGACAGGGGGCACCTACGAGCAGTACTTC	TRBD1	-	TRBJ2-7	TRBV5-4
CASSLRLNQPQHF	TGTGCCAGCAGCCTGCGTCTCAATCAGCCCCAGCATTTT	-	-	TRBJ1-5	TRBV21-1
CASRPPLLNTEAFF	TGTGCCAGCAGACCCCCCTTATTGAACACTGAAGCTTTCTTT	-	-	TRBJ1-1	TRBV6-6
CASSPLQALSYEQYF	TGTGCCAGCAGCCCCCTACAGGCCTTGTCCTACGAGCAGTACTTC	-	-	TRBJ2-7	TRBV28
CASSLGTGYGYTF	TGTGCCAGCAGCCTCGGGACAGGGTATGGCTACACCTTC	TRBD1	-	TRBJ1-2	TRBV7-6
CASSVDPDRVKTGELFF	TGTGCCAGCAGCGTAGATCCCGACAGGGTTAAAACCGGGGAGCTGTTTTTT	TRBD1	-	TRBJ2-2	TRBV9
CASSTQPGQYYGYTF	TGCGCCAGCAGCACTCAACCGGGACAGTATTATGGCTACACCTTC	TRBD1	-	TRBJ1-2	TRBV5-1
CASIGEDTQYF	TGTGCCAGCATAGGGGAGGATACGCAGTATTTT	-	-	TRBJ2-3	TRBV2
CASSDGTGWTGELFF	TGTGCCAGCAGTGACGGGACCGGGTGGACCGGGGAGCTGTTTTTT	-	-	TRBJ2-2	TRBV6-1
CSVGRRGGNTEAFF	TGCAGCGTTGGCAGGAGGGGGGGGAACACTGAAGCTTTCTTT	-	-	TRBJ1-1	TRBV29-1
CASSPFDTQYF	TGTGCCAGCAGCCCTTTTGATACGCAGTATTTT	-	-	TRBJ2-3	TRBV11-2
CASSVWLDEGGDTQYF	TGTGCCAGCTCCGTATGGCTCGACGAGGGGGGAGATACGCAGTATTTT	-	-	TRBJ2-3	TRBV7-9
CATSRDRTLYEQYF	TGTGCCACCAGCAGAGATCGTACACTCTACGAGCAGTACTTC	-	once	TRBJ2-7	TRBV15
CASSPRDLNEQFF	TGTGCCAGCAGCCCCCGGGACCTCAATGAGCAGTTCTTC	-	-	TRBJ2-1	TRBV9
CASSHFTGQDRGYTF	TGTGCCAGTAGTCACTTCACCGGTCAGGACCGGGGCTACACCTTC	-	-	TRBJ1-2	TRBV19
CASSLGQGINEQYF	TGTGCCAGCAGCTTAGGACAGGGGATTAACGAGCAGTACTTC	TRBD1	once	TRBJ2-7	TRBV11-2
CASSLDSGAEQYF	TGTGCCAGCAGCTTAGATTCCGGGGCCGAGCAGTACTTC	-	-	TRBJ2-7	TRBV11-2
CATQRGVANTGELFF	TGTGCCACTCAAAGAGGGGTAGCGAACACCGGGGAGCTGTTTTTT	-	-	TRBJ2-2	TRBV7-9
CASSIRPVGAGELFF	TGTGCCAGCAGTATCCGCCCGGTTGGGGCCGGGGAGCTGTTTTTT	-	-	TRBJ2-2	TRBV27
CASSPGGASTF	TGTGCCAGTAGTCCCGGAGGGGCTTCAACCTTC	-	-	TRBJ1-2	TRBV19
CASTTSGGLDEQFF	TGTGCCAGCACTACTAGCGGGGGGCTCGATGAGCAGTTCTTC	TRBD2	-	TRBJ2-1	TRBV2
CASSDVWGEHEQFF	TGTGCCAGCAGTGATGTATGGGGGGAGCATGAGCAGTTCTTC	-	-	TRBJ2-1	TRBV2
CASSQDPTGADEQFF	TGCGCCAGCAGCCAAGATCCTACAGGGGCGGATGAGCAGTTCTTC	TRBD1	-	TRBJ2-1	TRBV4-1
CASSRAGGHLETQYF	TGTGCCAGCAGCAGAGCGGGGGGCCACTTAGAGACCCAGTACTTC	TRBD2	once	TRBJ2-5	TRBV11-2
CAISEASGGFPDTQYF	TGTGCCATCAGTGAGGCTAGCGGGGGGTTTCCAGATACGCAGTATTTT	TRBD2	-	TRBJ2-3	TRBV10-3
CASSTSAGERYYEQYF	TGTGCCAGCAGTACCTCCGCAGGGGAAAGGTACTACGAGCAGTACTTC	-	-	TRBJ2-7	TRBV27
CSARDAGGQFF	TGCAGTGCTAGAGATGCGGGGGGGCAGTTCTTC	TRBD2	-	TRBJ2-1	TRBV20-1
CSVVGWDGRSYF	TGCAGCGTTGTGGGATGGGACGGCCGGTCGTACTTC	-	-	TRBJ2-7	TRBV29-1